One and the same sample provided the 5 T cell receptor beta chains below, sequenced in a study of immune evolution from preneoplasia to lung adenocarcinoma. The method was immunoSEQ multiplex PCR; TCRdb's version includes in-frame clones alone and lacks a portion of them. Among 7,500 to 10,000 clones, nearly 80% were seen once, and the ten largest hold around an eighth. The sample was FFPE lung adenocarcinoma in situ tissue. Every receptor here comes from an older person with lung adenocarcinoma.

The rearrangement uses TRBV7-3 and TRBJ2-3, with D perhaps TRBD2 (6 bases). V lost 2 bases and J lost 0, with 9 bases in between. CDR1 SGHTA and CDR2 FQGTGA come from the germline V gene. The length of the CDR3 is 15 residues. DNA for the CDR3: TGTGCCAGCAGCTTAGCCGGGGGAAGCACAGATACGCAGTATTTT. Its translation is CASSLAGGSTDTQYF.

The chain uses TRBV6-5 and TRBJ2-3; D tentatively fits TRBD1 or TRBD2 (5 bases each). V was shortened by 6 bases and J by 8 bases, with 15 bases between the two germline ends. The CDR3 extends over 13 amino acids. Germline V gene sequence: CDR1 MNHEY, CDR2 SVGAGI. In DNA form, the CDR3 reads TGTGCCAGCAGGCGTGGGGACGCAACTACGCAGTATTTT. As protein: CASRRGDATTQYF.

The chain combines TRBV30 with TRBJ1-4; tentative D call: TRBD1 (6 bases). V was pared by 2 bases and J by 7 bases, with 17 bases between. The CDR3 runs to 15 residues. Looked up from germline, CDR1 is GTSNPN and CDR2 is SVGIG (reference sequence). CDR3 residues: CAWSLLDSRSEKLFF. CDR3 sequence (DNA): TGTGCCTGGAGTTTATTGGACAGCCGCTCTGAAAAACTGTTTTTT.

This sequence joins TRBV7-9 and TRBJ2-1; D is ambiguous. V gave up 6 bases and J gave up 7 bases, with 10 bases separating them. The CDR3 sequence is 12 residues long. Germline CDR1 and CDR2: SEHNR and FQNEAQ (reference sequence). CDR3 region: CASSYRANEQFF. The DNA of the CDR3 is TGTGCCAGCAGTTATAGGGCGAATGAGCAGTTCTTC.

Concerning this clone: The DNA is omitted, as the CDR3 cannot be located on it reliably, and the CDR3 follows TCRdb's listing. V and J are TRBV11-2 and TRBJ2-3; TRBD2 is the table's D call and was not checked against the DNA. The CDR3 has 14 residues if both end residues are counted. Germline CDR1 is SGHAT and CDR2 is FQNNGV. CDR3: CASSLVRFGDTQYF.